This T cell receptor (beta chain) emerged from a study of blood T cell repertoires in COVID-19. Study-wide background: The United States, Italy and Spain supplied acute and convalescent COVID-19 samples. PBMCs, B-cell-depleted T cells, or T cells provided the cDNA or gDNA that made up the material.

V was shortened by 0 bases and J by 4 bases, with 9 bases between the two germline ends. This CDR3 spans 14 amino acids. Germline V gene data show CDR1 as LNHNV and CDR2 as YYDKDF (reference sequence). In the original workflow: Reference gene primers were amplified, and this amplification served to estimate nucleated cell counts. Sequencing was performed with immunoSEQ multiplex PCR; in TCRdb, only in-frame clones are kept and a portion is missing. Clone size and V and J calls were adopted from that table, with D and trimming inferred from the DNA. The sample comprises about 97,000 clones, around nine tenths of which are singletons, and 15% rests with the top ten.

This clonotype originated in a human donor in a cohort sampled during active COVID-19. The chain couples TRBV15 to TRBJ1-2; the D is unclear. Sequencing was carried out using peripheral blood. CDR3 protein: CATSREGVGYGYTF. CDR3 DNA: TGTGCCACCAGCAGAGAAGGAGTGGGCTATGGCTACACCTTC. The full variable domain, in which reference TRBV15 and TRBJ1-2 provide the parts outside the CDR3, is DAMVIQNPRYQVTQFGKPVTLSCSQTLNHNVMYWYQQKSSQAPKLLFHYYDKDFNNEADTPDNFQSRRPNTSFCFLDIRSPGLGDTAMYLCATSREGVGYGYTFGSGTRLTVV.